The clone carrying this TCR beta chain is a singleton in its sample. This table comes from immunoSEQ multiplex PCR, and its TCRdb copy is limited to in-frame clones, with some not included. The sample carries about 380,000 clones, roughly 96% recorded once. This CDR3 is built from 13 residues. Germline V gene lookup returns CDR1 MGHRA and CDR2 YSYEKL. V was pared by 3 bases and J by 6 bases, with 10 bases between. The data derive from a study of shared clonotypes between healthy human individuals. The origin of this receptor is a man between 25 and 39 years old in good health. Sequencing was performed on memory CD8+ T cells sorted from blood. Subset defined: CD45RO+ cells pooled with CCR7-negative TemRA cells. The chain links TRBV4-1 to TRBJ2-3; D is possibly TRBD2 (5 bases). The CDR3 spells CASSQAPGDTQYF. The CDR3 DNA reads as TGCGCCAGCAGCCAGGCCCCGGGGGATACGCAGTATTTT.